A single sample is the source of the 10 T cell receptor beta chains below, sequenced in a study of blood T cell repertoires in COVID-19. Repertoires were generated with immunoSEQ multiplex PCR, while TCRdb's copy carries only in-frame clones and drops some. Here the sample spans hundreds of thousands of clones, about 87% being singletons. The source material was peripheral blood. The receptors shown here come from a woman between 55 and 75 years old with COVID-19, enrolled during active disease.

The V gene is TRBV5-4, the J gene TRBJ2-2; the match to TRBD1 covers 7 bases. CDR3 size: 15 residues. Germline CDR1 reads SGHNT; CDR2 reads YYREEE (reference sequence). V trimming: 7 bases; J trimming: 0 bases; junction bases outside the gene matches: 6. CDR3 nucleotide sequence: TGTGCCAGCGCGAGAGGGGGCTCGAACACCGGGGAGCTGTTTTTT. Residues: CASARGGSNTGELFF.

V is TRBV7-9 and J is TRBJ2-1, with 8 bases that match TRBD2. J gave up 0 bases and V 5 bases, and 3 bases lay outside the gene matches. This CDR3 has 15 amino acids. Looked up from germline, CDR1 is SEHNR and CDR2 is FQNEAQ (reference sequence). CDR3 DNA sequence: TGTGCCAGCAGCGGTGGACTAGCCTCCTACAATGAGCAGTTCTTC. The encoded protein is CASSGGLASYNEQFF.

This rearrangement joins TRBV5-8 to TRBJ1-2, with 8 bases that match TRBD1. The CDR3 length is 16 residues. Germline CDR1 and CDR2: SGHTS and YDEGEE. After removal of 0 bases from V and 6 bases from J, the junction contained 10 bases not matched to a gene. The CDR3 is CASSLGDRSPVDGYTF. The CDR3 DNA sequence: TGTGCCAGCAGCTTGGGGGACAGGTCACCAGTTGATGGCTACACCTTC.

This rearrangement joins TRBV11-1 to TRBJ2-1; 10 bases are a match to TRBD2. The V segment lost 5 bases and the J segment 5 bases; nucleotides outside the gene matches: 6. Per the germline V gene, CDR1 is SGHAT and CDR2 is FQDESV (reference sequence). The CDR3 sequence is 15 residues long. CDR3 DNA: TGTGCCAGCAGCCCCGGACTAGCGGTAAACAATGAGCAGTTCTTC. This sequence encodes CASSPGLAVNNEQFF.

The chain is built from TRBV6-5 and TRBJ2-3, with 10 bases identical to TRBD2. CDR1 is MNHEY, CDR2 SVGAGI, per germline. This CDR3 comprises 16 residues. Trimming removed 4 bases from V and 4 bases from J; junction bases left unmatched: 8. This CDR3 is CASSSLAGGRADTQYF. For the CDR3, the DNA is TGTGCCAGCAGTTCATTAGCGGGGGGTAGGGCAGATACGCAGTATTTT.

The J gene is TRBJ2-7, the V gene TRBV7-9; 9 nucleotides agree with TRBD2. CDR3 length: 18 residues. The germline gives CDR1 SEHNR, CDR2 FQNEAQ (reference sequence). Trimming cost V 2 bases and J 4 bases; bases outside gene matches: 15. The CDR3 region has the DNA TGTGCCAGCAGCTTAAGTAGCGGGGGTTCCTTTCTTGGGTACGAGCAGTACTTC. Protein product: CASSLSSGGSFLGYEQYF.

The V call is TRBV5-5, the J call TRBJ1-3; 7 bases line up with TRBD1. Germline CDR1 and CDR2: SGHKS and YYEKEE (reference sequence). The V gene end was trimmed by 1 base and the J gene end by 4 bases; junction bases not matched to a gene: 2. The CDR3 spans 14 residues. CDR3 sequence (DNA): TGTGCCAGCAGCTTGAAAGGGGGCGGAAACACCATATATTTT. The encoded protein is CASSLKGGGNTIYF.

The rearrangement links TRBV5-1 to TRBJ1-3; weak D call: TRBD1 (6 bases). Germline CDR1 SGHRS, CDR2 YFSETQ. Trimming removed 0 bases from V and 5 bases from J, with 9 bases in between. The CDR3 length is 14 residues. This chain's CDR3 is CASSLEGGRNTIYF. CDR3 nucleotide sequence: TGCGCCAGCAGCTTGGAGGGGGGGCGAAACACCATATATTTT.

The rearrangement joins TRBV12-5 to TRBJ2-1; tentatively, D is TRBD2 (5 bases). The CDR3 has 18 residues. V was clipped by 0 bases and J by 0 bases, with 15 bases between them. Germline-derived CDR1 and CDR2 are LGHNT and FRNRAP. This CDR3 reads CASGLVYGDFRSYNEQFF. DNA of the CDR3: TGTGCTAGTGGTTTGGTCTACGGGGATTTCCGCTCCTACAATGAGCAGTTCTTC.

The V and J genes are TRBV3-1 (or the pseudogene TRBV3-2) and TRBJ2-4; D not resolved. Looked up from germline, CDR1 is LGHDT and CDR2 is YNNKEL (reference sequence). This CDR3 has 14 amino acids. The V end lost 6 bases, the J end lost 0 bases, and 9 bases lay between the germline ends. CDR3 nucleotides: TGTGCCAGCAGTTTACAGCTAGCCAAAAACATTCAGTACTTC. As protein: CASSLQLAKNIQYF.